The 5 T cell receptor beta chains below all came from one sample that was sequenced in a study of blood T cell repertoires in COVID-19. Assay used: immunoSEQ multiplex PCR; TCRdb lists only in-frame clones, some missing. The table shows fewer than 400,000 clones, with approximately 82% occurring only once. Material: peripheral blood. The receptors were gathered from a man aged 25 to 45 with active or convalescent COVID-19.

V usage is TRBV19 and J usage is TRBJ1-2; 7 bases align to TRBD1. V dropped 8 bases and J dropped 2; count of bases not matched to a gene: 5. Germline V gene lookup returns CDR1 LNHDA and CDR2 SQIVND (reference sequence). The CDR3 consists of 13 residues. DNA of the CDR3: TGTGCCAGTCGCGAGGGGGCGAACTATGGCTACACCTTC. Amino acid sequence: CASREGANYGYTF. Full variable domain (outside the CDR3, taken from reference TRBV19 and TRBJ1-2): DGGITQSPKYLFRKEGQNVTLSCEQNLNHDAMYWYRQDPGQGLRLIYYSQIVNDFQKGDIAEGYSVSREKKESFPLTVTSAQKNPTAFYLCASREGANYGYTFGSGTRLTVV.

In its sample, this clone was seen once. The chain links TRBV9 to TRBJ2-7; D might be TRBD2 (6 bases). From germline, CDR1 is SGDLS and CDR2 YYNGEE. V was shortened by 4 bases and J by 9 bases, with 20 bases between the two germline ends. The CDR3 loop spans 14 amino acids. CDR3 in DNA: TGTGCCAGCAGCCCTGAGAGCGGGCGGACGGTGCAGTACTTC. Translated: CASSPESGRTVQYF.

This clone has a handful of counts. This chain links TRBV5-6 with TRBJ1-4; the match to TRBD1 covers 7 bases. The CDR3 length is 13 residues. The V segment lost 4 bases and the J segment 10 bases; nucleotides outside the gene matches: 7. CDR1 and CDR2 (germline): SGHDT, YYEEEE. In DNA, the CDR3 is TGTGCCAGCAGCCTTGGACAGGCCCCAAAACTGTTTTTT. Translation: CASSLGQAPKLFF. The full variable domain, rest sourced from reference TRBV5-6 and TRBJ1-4, is DAGVTQSPTHLIKTRGQQVTLRCSPKSGHDTVSWYQQALGQGPQFIFQYYEEEERQRGNFPDRFSGHQFPNYSSELNVNALLLGDSALYLCASSLGQAPKLFFGSGTQLSVL.

This chain uses TRBV10-2 with TRBJ2-1; D possibly corresponds to TRBD1 (7 bases). The germline CDR1 and CDR2 sequences are WSHSY and SAAADI. The V end was cut by 0 bases, the J end by 5 bases, with 14 bases between. This CDR3 spans 16 amino acids. The CDR3 reads CASSESSQGTHNEQFF. The CDR3 nucleotides read TGCGCCAGCAGTGAGTCATCACAGGGGACTCACAATGAGCAGTTCTTC.

This clone has a single count. This chain joins TRBV6-2 or TRBV6-3 and TRBJ2-1, with D perhaps matching TRBD2 (5 bases). CDR1 and CDR2 from the germline V gene are MNHEY and SVGEGT. Trimming cost V 5 bases and J 6 bases, with 11 bases left between them. This CDR3 has 13 amino acids. CDR3 coding DNA: TGTGCCAGCAGTCCGGGGTTCGCCAATGAGCAGTTCTTC. Amino acids: CASSPGFANEQFF.